This T cell receptor (beta chain) was found in a study of T cells after yellow fever vaccination. As for the study in general: Preparing low-cell-number fractions relied on SMART-Seq v4 Ultra Low Input.

About this clonotype: The antigen remains unidentified.

Study-wide results and limits: There was a possibility that FACS-sorted repertoires contained abundant clonotypes contaminating from the bulk population.

TCRdb used MiXCR to reprocess the 5' RACE reads, holding one entry per CDR3 protein. Among 450,000 to 600,000 distinct CDR3 sequences listed, about 15% were seen once. The CDR3 runs 14 residues. V lost 6 bases to trimming and J lost 5 bases, with 13 bases between them. Looked up from germline, CDR1 is LGHDT and CDR2 is YNNKEL (reference sequence). The material was PBMCs, obtained 5 to 6 days after the first yellow fever vaccination. The chain combines TRBV3-1 with TRBJ2-2, with D unresolved. The clonotype was recovered from a man younger than 30 who received the YFV17D yellow fever vaccine. The CDR3 loop is CASRAPLRTGELFF. The CDR3 DNA is TGTGCCAGCAGGGCCCCCCTGAGGACCGGGGAGCTGTTTTTT.